One sample yielded the 16 T cell receptor beta chains listed below, sequenced in a study of Tregs in tolerant kidney transplant recipients. The nonmyeloablative bone marrow transplants came from related graft donors, with transient mixed chimerism. Measured with immunoSEQ multiplex PCR; TCRdb has only the in-frame clones, and not every one. The sample gives tens of thousands of clones, about 91% of which show up once; around 1.4% is in the top ten. This sample comprised CD4+ T cells from blood (PBMCs), obtained 24 months after the transplant. These receptors all come from a human patient who received a combined kidney and bone marrow transplant. Some T cells may be the graft donor's.

This rearrangement joins TRBV10-3 to TRBJ2-3; 8 bases agree with TRBD2. The CDR3 contains 16 residues. Germline CDR1 reads ENHRY; CDR2 reads SYGVKD. The V segment lost 6 bases and the J segment 0 bases; nucleotides outside the gene matches: 8. The CDR3 reads CAIRYTGTRSTDTQYF. In nucleotides, the CDR3 is TGTGCCATCAGATATACCGGGACTAGGAGCACAGATACGCAGTATTTT.

This chain uses TRBV7-2 with TRBJ2-5, with D perhaps TRBD2 (5 bases). The CDR3 loop spans 15 amino acids. V was pared by 1 base and J by 5 bases, with 14 bases between. The germline V gene has CDR1 SGHTA and CDR2 FQGNSA. CDR3 DNA sequence: TGTGCCAGCAGCTTAGGTTCGGGGTTAGGGGAGACCCAGTACTTC. Translating gives CASSLGSGLGETQYF.

The chain joins TRBV4-1 to TRBJ2-5; D might be TRBD2 (6 bases). Germline V lookup: CDR1 MGHRA, CDR2 YSYEKL. The CDR3 runs 16 residues. The V end lost 4 bases, the J end lost 4 bases, and 19 bases lay between the germline ends. CDR3 in amino acids: CASSRGDGSGGETQYF. For the CDR3, the DNA is TGCGCCAGCAGCCGTGGCGACGGGAGCGGTGGAGAGACCCAGTACTTC.

V and J are TRBV7-8 and TRBJ2-4; a weak D match, TRBD2 (5 bases). CDR1 SGHVS and CDR2 FQNEAQ come from the germline V gene. Deletions cut 1 base from V and 8 bases from J, with 15 bases between. The CDR3 contains 15 residues. CDR3 protein: CASSLGAASQDIQYF. The CDR3 nucleotides are TGTGCCAGCAGCTTAGGAGCGGCCTCCCAAGACATTCAGTACTTC.

The chain carries TRBV2 and TRBJ1-2; D possibly corresponds to TRBD1 (6 bases). V gave up 7 bases and J gave up 6 bases, with 15 bases separating them. The CDR3 has 13 residues. The germline V gene encodes CDR1 SNHLY and CDR2 FYNNEI. The CDR3 nucleotides read TGTGCCAGCACTATAGAAGGGGGAGATGGCTACACCTTC. Amino acid sequence: CASTIEGGDGYTF.

This sequence joins TRBV11-3 and TRBJ2-5; D is unresolved. This CDR3 comprises 13 residues. Germline-derived CDR1 and CDR2 are SGHNT and YENEEA. V lost 2 bases and J 2 bases, leaving 6 bases between the germline ends. CDR3: CASSLSLQETQYF. CDR3 DNA sequence: TGTGCCAGCAGCTTAAGTCTACAAGAGACCCAGTACTTC.

This chain joins TRBV19 and TRBJ1-2; 8 positions match TRBD1. The V gene end was trimmed by 6 bases and the J gene end by 4 bases; junction bases not matched to a gene: 10. Germline V gene data show CDR1 as LNHDA and CDR2 as SQIVND (reference sequence). This CDR3 region has 15 residues. In DNA form, the CDR3 reads TGTGCCAGTAGCCGGGACAGGACATCTGGCTATGGCTACACCTTC. It translates to CASSRDRTSGYGYTF.

The V call is TRBV2, the J call TRBJ2-5; weak D call: TRBD2 (6 bases). Trimming took off 5 bases at V and 3 bases at J, with 7 bases between the two ends. This CDR3 contains 12 residues. In germline, CDR1 is SNHLY, CDR2 FYNNEI. The CDR3 sequence is CASSPGEETQYF. The CDR3 nucleotides read TGTGCCAGCAGTCCGGGGGAAGAGACCCAGTACTTC. The complete variable domain, with remaining parts taken from reference TRBV2 and TRBJ2-5, reads EPEVTQTPSHQVTQMGQEVILRCVPISNHLYFYWYRQILGQKVEFLVSFYNNEISEKSEIFDDQFSVERPDGSNFTLKIRSTKLEDSAMYFCASSPGEETQYFGPGTRLLVL.

The chain is built from TRBV11-3 and TRBJ2-1; 7 nucleotides align to TRBD2. The V gene's germline CDR1 is SGHNT and CDR2 YENEEA. The ends lost 0 bases at V and 8 bases at J; junction bases unmatched: 16. CDR3 size: 18 residues. CDR3 amino acids: CASSLEGDWGGGPDEQFF. The CDR3 region has the DNA TGTGCCAGCAGCTTAGAGGGGGACTGGGGGGGAGGGCCGGATGAGCAGTTCTTC.

V is TRBV18 and J is TRBJ1-4, with 8 bases matching TRBD1. V dropped 4 bases and J dropped 0; count of bases not matched to a gene: 1. CDR3 size: 15 residues. Per germline, CDR1 KGHSH and CDR2 LQKENI. In nucleotides, the CDR3 is TGTGCCAGCTCACGACAGGGGTCAACTAATGAAAAACTGTTTTTT. The encoded protein is CASSRQGSTNEKLFF.

This clone was recorded once. The chain combines TRBV5-1 with TRBJ2-5, with a weak D call TRBD1 (6 bases). This CDR3 region has 14 residues. Germline CDR1 reads SGHRS; CDR2 reads YFSETQ. V lost 2 bases to trimming and J lost 1 base, with 9 bases between them. CDR3 residues: CASSFGTTQETQYF. The DNA for the CDR3 is TGCGCCAGCAGCTTCGGGACAACCCAAGAGACCCAGTACTTC.

The CDR3 nucleotides are TGTGCCAGCAGCCAATTAGGGACAGGGCAAGAGACCCAGTACTTC. The encoded protein is CASSQLGTGQETQYF. The chain is built from TRBV14 and TRBJ2-5; 9 bases line up with TRBD1. The germline gives CDR1 SGHDN, CDR2 FVKESK. With V trimmed by 2 bases and J by 2 bases, 3 bases remained unmatched. The CDR3 length is 15 residues.

This clone appeared once. The genes are TRBV18 and TRBJ1-2; D uncertain. The CDR3 is made up of 14 amino acids. The germline V and J ends were trimmed by 8 bases and 5 bases, with 18 bases remaining between them. The V gene's germline CDR1 is KGHSH and CDR2 LQKENI. The CDR3 bases are TGTGCCAGCCGACCAGAGGCGGGAGGATATGGCTACACCTTC. Its translation: CASRPEAGGYGYTF.

This rearrangement joins TRBV13 to TRBJ2-7; D may be TRBD1 (6 bases). Looked up from germline, CDR1 is PRHDT and CDR2 is FYEKMQ (reference sequence). The CDR3 totals 17 residues. V lost 1 base to trimming and J lost 6 bases, with 22 bases between them. CDR3 region: CASSLAPYRETQGEQYF. The DNA for the CDR3 is TGTGCCAGCAGCTTAGCCCCTTACAGGGAGACCCAGGGCGAGCAGTACTTC.

To note about this clone: The same CDR3 can be traced to other DNA sequences in this sample. The rearrangement joins TRBV5-1 to TRBJ1-2; 7 nucleotides align to TRBD1. Unmatched junction bases numbered 2, after V lost 0 bases and J lost 6 bases. CDR1 SGHRS and CDR2 YFSETQ come from the germline V gene. The CDR3 is 13 amino acids. Here the CDR3 reads CASSLGQGDGYTF. The CDR3 nucleotides are TGCGCCAGCAGCTTGGGACAGGGAGATGGCTACACCTTC.

The rearrangement uses TRBV6-6 and TRBJ2-1, with 10 nucleotides matching TRBD1. The germline V gene has CDR1 MNHNY and CDR2 SVGAGI (reference sequence). The V gene end was trimmed by 6 bases and the J gene end by 8 bases; junction bases not matched to a gene: 10. This CDR3 region has 15 residues. For the CDR3, the DNA is TGTGCCAGCAGAAAGACCGGGACAGGGGAGTATGAGCAGTTCTTC. Translated, it gives CASRKTGTGEYEQFF.